A single sample gave rise to the 16 T cell receptor beta chains below, sequenced in a study of blood T cell repertoires in COVID-19. Sequencing used immunoSEQ multiplex PCR; TCRdb keeps in-frame clones, though not all of them. Found here are under 150,000 clones, 80% of them singletons; the top ten hold 1.5% to 2%. The sample consisted of peripheral blood. The receptors were sampled from a man in his 70s with acute or convalescent COVID-19.

The chain recombines TRBV24-1 with TRBJ1-2, with 7 positions matching TRBD1. Germline V gives CDR1 KGHDR, CDR2 SFDVKD. This CDR3 spans 15 amino acids. J lost 9 bases, V lost 5 bases, and 14 bases had no gene match. CDR3 protein: CATSGSTGINLSYTF. In nucleotides, the CDR3 is TGTGCCACCAGTGGATCGACAGGGATTAATCTAAGCTACACCTTC.

The J gene is TRBJ2-7, the V gene TRBV3-1 (or the pseudogene TRBV3-2); a possible D gene is TRBD1 (5 bases). This CDR3 contains 13 residues. Germline CDR1 is LGHDT and CDR2 is YNNKEL (reference sequence). V was pared by 1 base and J by 5 bases, with 9 bases between. This CDR3 is CASSQGRGNEQYF. For the CDR3, the DNA is TGTGCCAGCAGCCAAGGAAGGGGCAACGAGCAGTACTTC.

The chain employs TRBV18 and TRBJ1-1; D is perhaps TRBD1 (6 bases). Germline V CDR1 and CDR2: KGHSH, LQKENI. V lost 5 bases and J 12 bases, leaving 16 bases between the germline ends. This CDR3 contains 12 residues. The CDR3 spells CASSSFTGTPFF. CDR3 coding DNA: TGTGCCAGCTCAAGTTTCACCGGGACACCTTTCTTT. The variable domain in full, completed from reference TRBV18 and TRBJ1-1, reads NAGVMQNPRHLVRRRGQEARLRCSPMKGHSHVYWYRQLPEEGLKFMVYLQKENIIDESGMPKERFSAEFPKEGPSILRIQQVVRGDSAAYFCASSSFTGTPFFGQGTRLTVV.

V and J are TRBV6-1 and TRBJ1-2; maybe TRBD1 (6 bases). V was cut by 4 bases and J by 3 bases, with 18 bases left in between. Per the germline V gene, CDR1 is MNHNS and CDR2 is SASEGT. This CDR3 comprises 16 residues. The CDR3 bases are TGTGCCAGCAGTGGGGGGGGCGGGCGTTGGTACTATGGCTACACCTTC. Protein sequence: CASSGGGGRWYYGYTF.

This clone was detected only once. At one end, the junction sequence differs from germline, possibly due to a read error. Distinct nucleotide sequences in the sample also encode this CDR3. The V call is TRBV5-5, the J call TRBJ2-6; 7 nucleotides match TRBD1. The length of the CDR3 is 18 residues. Germline-derived CDR1 and CDR2 are SGHKS and YYEKEE (reference sequence). CDR3 region: CASSFRGGGTSGANVLTF. As DNA, the CDR3 is TGTGCCAGCAGCTTCCGAGGGGGCGGCACCTCTGGGGCCAACGTCCTGACTTTT.

This clone came up once. The chain couples TRBV5-1 to TRBJ2-3, with 11 bases matching TRBD1. The CDR3 has 16 residues. V lost 4 bases to trimming and J lost 2 bases; unmatched junction nucleotides: 6. Germline loops: CDR1 SGHRS, CDR2 YFSETQ. The DNA for the CDR3 is TGCGCCAGCAGCCGTGGGACAGGGGGATTCACAGATACGCAGTATTTT. This gives the protein CASSRGTGGFTDTQYF.

The chain couples TRBV28 to TRBJ2-3, with a weak D call TRBD2 (6 bases). Deletions cut 5 bases from V and 1 base from J, with 13 bases between. Germline CDR1 and CDR2: MDHEN and SYDVKM. The CDR3 sequence is 15 residues long. The CDR3 DNA follows: TGTGCCAGCAGTCTACGCGGGGCACGCACAGATACGCAGTATTTT. Protein sequence: CASSLRGARTDTQYF.

This clone was observed a single time. The V and J genes are TRBV7-9 and TRBJ2-5; 8 nucleotides agree with TRBD1. CDR3 length equals 15 residues. The trim removed 5 bases at V and 2 bases at J, leaving 7 bases unmatched. In germline, CDR1 is SEHNR, CDR2 FQNEAQ (reference sequence). Written as DNA, the CDR3 is TGTGCCAGCAGCACCCGGACAGGGAGGCAAGAGACCCAGTACTTC. This encodes CASSTRTGRQETQYF.

This clone has more than one count but fewer than ten. The chain employs TRBV5-6 and TRBJ1-3, with D possibly being TRBD1 (5 bases). CDR1 is SGHDT, CDR2 YYEEEE, per germline. The CDR3 length is 16 residues. V was cut by 2 bases and J by 2 bases, with 14 bases left in between. CDR3 DNA: TGTGCCAGCAGCTTATTTGGAGGGGAGGCTGGAAACACCATATATTTT. As protein: CASSLFGGEAGNTIYF.

This chain links TRBV7-3 with TRBJ2-3; 7 bases map to TRBD1. Trimming took 5 bases from V and 5 from J; bases not matched to a gene: 7. Germline CDR1 SGHTA, CDR2 FQGTGA. The CDR3 sequence is 14 residues long. The CDR3 nucleotides read TGTGCCAGCAGCAACCGGGACAGCCTAGATACGCAGTATTTT. Translating gives CASSNRDSLDTQYF. Complete variable domain (other parts from reference TRBV7-3 and TRBJ2-3): GAGVSQTPSNKVTEKGKYVELRCDPISGHTALYWYRQSLGQGPEFLIYFQGTGAADDSGLPNDRFFAVRPEGSVSTLKIQRTERGDSAVYLCASSNRDSLDTQYFGPGTRLTVL.

V and J are TRBV7-2 and TRBJ2-1; 8 nucleotides match TRBD2. CDR3 size: 18 residues. V was clipped by 1 base and J by 6 bases; unmatched bases: 14. The germline V gene has CDR1 SGHTA and CDR2 FQGNSA. The CDR3 is CASSLERGGGPIRNEQFF. In nucleotides, the CDR3 is TGTGCCAGCAGCTTAGAAAGGGGCGGGGGGCCAATTCGCAATGAGCAGTTCTTC.

V is TRBV7-8 and J is TRBJ2-7, with D unclear. Trimming took off 1 base at V and 0 bases at J, with 10 bases between the two ends. CDR3 length: 15 residues. Germline CDR1 SGHVS, CDR2 FQNEAQ. The CDR3 loop reads CASSLEWSSSYEQYF. The CDR3 DNA follows: TGTGCCAGCAGCTTAGAATGGAGTAGCTCCTACGAGCAGTACTTC.

Written as DNA, the CDR3 is TGTGCCAGCAGCTTGGGGGCGCGAGACTATGGCTACACCTTC. Amino acid sequence: CASSLGARDYGYTF. The chain joins TRBV7-9 to TRBJ1-2; D is perhaps TRBD1 (6 bases). The CDR3 runs to 14 residues. The V gene's germline CDR1 is SEHNR and CDR2 FQNEAQ (reference sequence). V dropped 3 bases and J dropped 3 bases, with 11 bases sitting between them.

The V and J genes are TRBV5-1 and TRBJ2-1; the match to TRBD1 covers 9 bases. This CDR3 has 15 residues. CDR1 and CDR2 (germline): SGHRS, YFSETQ. The trim removed 4 bases at V and 7 bases at J, leaving 9 bases unmatched. As DNA, the CDR3 is TGCGCCAGCAGCGTACAGGGGGCGCTAGGTAATGAGCAGTTCTTC. Its protein is CASSVQGALGNEQFF.

The CDR3: CASTDLSTEAFF. The DNA of the CDR3 is TGCGCCAGCACCGATCTTAGTACTGAAGCTTTCTTT. This chain joins TRBV5-1 and TRBJ1-1; no clear D gene. V dropped 6 bases and J dropped 5 bases, with 11 bases sitting between them. The CDR3 has 12 residues. Germline values: CDR1 SGHRS, CDR2 YFSETQ.

This chain uses TRBV9 with TRBJ1-1, with no clear D. V lost 4 bases and J 2 bases, leaving 6 bases between the germline ends. Germline-derived CDR1 and CDR2 are SGDLS and YYNGEE. This CDR3 is built from 12 residues. CDR3 loop: CASSKSNTEAFF. In nucleotides, the CDR3 is TGTGCCAGCAGCAAATCTAACACTGAAGCTTTCTTT.